Listed here is a single T cell receptor (beta chain). Its antigen remains unknown. This record comes from a study of T cells in localized non-small cell lung cancer. Sequencing was performed with immunoSEQ multiplex PCR; in TCRdb, only in-frame clones are kept and a portion is missing. The table shows about 45,000 clones, with roughly 90% occurring only once. Per germline, CDR1 SEHNR and CDR2 FQNEAQ (reference sequence). Trimming took 5 bases from V and 2 from J, leaving 10 bases between them. The CDR3 loop spans 13 amino acids. The study, taken as a whole, reports: Sequencing involved a lone tumor region, leaving heterogeneity possible. Turning up in adjacent lung were a median approximately 60 of the top 100 tumor clones. T cell clonality was highest in uninvolved adjacent lung, above tumor.

Source: PBMCs, taken before any cancer treatment. The sequence came from a woman aged 35 to 70 with stage II lung adenocarcinoma. The chain combines TRBV7-9 with TRBJ2-7; a possible D gene is TRBD2 (6 bases). For the CDR3, the DNA is TGTGCCAGCAGCCCCGGGGGTGCCTACGAGCAGTACTTC. Amino acids: CASSPGGAYEQYF.